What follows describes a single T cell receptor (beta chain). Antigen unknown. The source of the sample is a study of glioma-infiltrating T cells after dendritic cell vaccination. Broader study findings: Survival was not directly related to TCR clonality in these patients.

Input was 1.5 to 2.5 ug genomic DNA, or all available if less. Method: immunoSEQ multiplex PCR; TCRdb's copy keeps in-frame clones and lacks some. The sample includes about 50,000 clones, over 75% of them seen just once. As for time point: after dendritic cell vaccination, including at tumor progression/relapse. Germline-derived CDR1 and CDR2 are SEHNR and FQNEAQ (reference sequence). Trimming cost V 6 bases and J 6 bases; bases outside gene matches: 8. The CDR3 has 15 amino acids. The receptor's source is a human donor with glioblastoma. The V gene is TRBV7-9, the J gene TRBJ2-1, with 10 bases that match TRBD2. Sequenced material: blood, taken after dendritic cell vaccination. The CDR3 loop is CASSFLAGAANEQFF. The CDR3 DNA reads TGTGCCAGCAGTTTTCTAGCGGGAGCGGCCAATGAGCAGTTCTTC.